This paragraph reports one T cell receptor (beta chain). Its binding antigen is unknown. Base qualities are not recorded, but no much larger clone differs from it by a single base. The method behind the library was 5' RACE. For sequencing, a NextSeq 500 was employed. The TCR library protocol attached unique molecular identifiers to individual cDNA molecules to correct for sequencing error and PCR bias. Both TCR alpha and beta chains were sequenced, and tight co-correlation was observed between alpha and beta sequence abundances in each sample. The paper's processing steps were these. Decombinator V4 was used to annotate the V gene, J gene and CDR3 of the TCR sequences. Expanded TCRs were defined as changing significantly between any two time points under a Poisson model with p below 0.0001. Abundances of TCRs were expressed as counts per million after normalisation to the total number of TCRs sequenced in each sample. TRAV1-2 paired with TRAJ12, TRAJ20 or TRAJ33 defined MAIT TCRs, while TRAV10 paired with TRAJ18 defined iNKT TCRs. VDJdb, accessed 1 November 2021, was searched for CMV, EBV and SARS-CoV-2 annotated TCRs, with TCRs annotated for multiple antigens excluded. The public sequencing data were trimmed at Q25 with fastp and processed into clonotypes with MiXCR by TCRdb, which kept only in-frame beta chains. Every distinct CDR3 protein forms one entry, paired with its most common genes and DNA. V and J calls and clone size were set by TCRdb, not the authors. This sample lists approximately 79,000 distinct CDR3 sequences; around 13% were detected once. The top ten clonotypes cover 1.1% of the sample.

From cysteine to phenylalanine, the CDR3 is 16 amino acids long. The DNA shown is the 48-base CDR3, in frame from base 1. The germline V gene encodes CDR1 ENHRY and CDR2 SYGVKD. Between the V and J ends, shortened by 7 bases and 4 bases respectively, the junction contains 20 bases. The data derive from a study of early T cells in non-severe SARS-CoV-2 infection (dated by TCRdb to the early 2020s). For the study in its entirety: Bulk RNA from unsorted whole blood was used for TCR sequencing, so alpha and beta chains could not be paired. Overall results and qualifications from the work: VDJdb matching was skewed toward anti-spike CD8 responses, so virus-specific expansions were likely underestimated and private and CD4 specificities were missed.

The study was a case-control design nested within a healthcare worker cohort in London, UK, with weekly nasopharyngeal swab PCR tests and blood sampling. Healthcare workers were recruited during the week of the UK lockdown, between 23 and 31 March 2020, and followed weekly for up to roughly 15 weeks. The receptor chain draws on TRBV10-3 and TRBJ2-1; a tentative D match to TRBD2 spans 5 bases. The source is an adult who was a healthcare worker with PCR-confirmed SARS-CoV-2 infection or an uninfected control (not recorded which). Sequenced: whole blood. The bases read TGTGCCATCAAGAACGAGGGAGCCCTTCTTTACAATGAGCAGTTCTTC. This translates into CAIKNEGALLYNEQFF.